The 13 T cell receptor beta chains reported below all come from one sample, sequenced in a study of blood T cell repertoires in COVID-19. Some clones are missing from TCRdb's copy, which holds only in-frame ones; the method was immunoSEQ multiplex PCR. The table has 30,000 to 40,000 clones, roughly 88% seen once. Sequencing input: peripheral blood. The receptor source for this set is a human donor in a cohort sampled during active COVID-19.

Here the CDR3 DNA reads TGCGCCAGCAGCTTGGACGGCAGGGACTACGAGCAGTACTTC. Amino acid sequence: CASSLDGRDYEQYF. The chain has TRBV5-1 and TRBJ2-7; D is possibly TRBD1 (5 bases). With 0 bases removed from V and 3 bases from J, the gap between germline ends came to 10 bases. Germline loops: CDR1 SGHRS, CDR2 YFSETQ. This CDR3 is 14 amino acids long.

The chain carries TRBV7-2 and TRBJ2-5; D is possibly TRBD2 (6 bases). Trimming pared 6 bases from V and 1 base from J, leaving 9 bases between. The V gene's germline CDR1 is SGHTA and CDR2 FQGNSA. This CDR3 spans 13 amino acids. CDR3 amino acids: CASSKLAQETQYF. The CDR3 region has the DNA TGTGCCAGCAGTAAACTAGCCCAAGAGACCCAGTACTTC.

The gene calls are TRBV7-9 and TRBJ2-6, with D possibly TRBD1 on 5 matching bases. Germline V gene data show CDR1 as SEHNR and CDR2 as FQNEAQ (reference sequence). Between the trimmed V and J ends, which lost 5 bases and 2 bases, there was a span of 10 bases. The CDR3 loop spans 15 amino acids. CDR3 coding DNA: TGTGCCAGCAGCCCTCCGACAGCTGGGGCCAACGTCCTGACTTTC. Amino acids: CASSPPTAGANVLTF.

This chain uses TRBV13 with TRBJ2-5, with TRBD1 matching 7 bases. The CDR3 totals 13 residues. The J segment lost 2 bases and the V segment lost 4 bases, leaving 1 base of the junction unmatched. Germline lookup yields CDR1 PRHDT and CDR2 FYEKMQ (reference sequence). CDR3 residues: CASSSGQQETQYF. DNA of the CDR3: TGTGCCAGCAGCTCGGGACAGCAAGAGACCCAGTACTTC.

This clone was observed a single time. The CDR3 DNA is TGTGCCAGCAGCCCCCGAGGACAACCCTACGAGCAGTACTTC. Translating it yields CASSPRGQPYEQYF. The V call is TRBV9, the J call TRBJ2-7, with a possible D match to TRBD1 (5 bases). Germline V gene sequence: CDR1 SGDLS, CDR2 YYNGEE. This CDR3 is 14 amino acids long. V gave up 4 bases and J gave up 2 bases, with 13 bases separating them.

The J gene is TRBJ2-1, the V gene TRBV7-8; D remains unclear. Trimming stripped 7 bases from V and 5 bases from J, with 6 bases between. CDR1 is SGHVS, CDR2 FQNEAQ, per germline. CDR3 length equals 11 residues. The CDR3 coding sequence is TGTGCCAGCACGTCTAACAATGAGCAGTTCTTC. Translation gives CASTSNNEQFF.

The rearrangement links TRBV21-1 to TRBJ2-5; the D call TRBD2 from the table was never checked on the DNA. TRBV21-1 is an annotated pseudogene. The CDR3 has 24 amino acids. The DNA for the CDR3 is TGTGCCAGCAGCAAAAGGGATCCCCGCCAGAGGGGGCTAGCGGGAGAACCTTACCAAGAGACCCAGTACTTC. This sequence encodes CASSKRDPRQRGLAGEPYQETQYF.

The chain carries TRBV18 and TRBJ2-2, with D possibly matching TRBD1 (5 bases). CDR1 and CDR2 from the germline V gene are KGHSH and LQKENI. The CDR3 has 15 residues. Trimming removed 3 bases at V and 2 bases at J, with 10 bases between. The CDR3 sequence: CASSPGLLNTGELFF. The CDR3 DNA follows: TGTGCCAGCTCACCGGGGCTCCTAAACACCGGGGAGCTGTTTTTT.

V usage is TRBV10-3 and J usage is TRBJ2-1, with D perhaps TRBD1 (6 bases). Germline V gene sequence: CDR1 ENHRY, CDR2 SYGVKD. The germline V and J ends were trimmed by 4 bases and 0 bases, with 13 bases remaining between them. The CDR3 runs 16 residues. CDR3: CAISANQGSSYNEQFF. DNA for the CDR3: TGTGCCATCAGTGCCAATCAGGGGAGCTCCTACAATGAGCAGTTCTTC.

This rearrangement joins TRBV5-4 to TRBJ1-1; 7 nucleotides match TRBD1. Germline CDR1 SGHNT, CDR2 YYREEE (reference sequence). The CDR3 sequence is 14 residues long. J lost 3 bases, V lost 5 bases, and 7 bases had no gene match. CDR3 in amino acids: CASSPTGPDTEAFF. For the CDR3, the DNA is TGTGCCAGCAGTCCGACAGGGCCCGACACTGAAGCTTTCTTT.

The V call is TRBV2, the J call TRBJ2-5, with TRBD2 matching over 11 bases. Trimming cost V 4 bases and J 5 bases; bases outside gene matches: 3. The CDR3 is made up of 14 amino acids. The V gene's germline CDR1 is SNHLY and CDR2 FYNNEI. The CDR3 sequence: CASSVASGGETQYF. The CDR3 DNA reads TGTGCCAGCAGTGTGGCTAGCGGGGGGGAGACCCAGTACTTC.

V and J are TRBV7-3 and TRBJ1-4, with 10 bases lining up with TRBD1. With V trimmed by 4 bases and J by 6 bases, 17 bases remained unmatched. This CDR3 comprises 19 residues. Per the germline V gene, CDR1 is SGHTA and CDR2 is FQGTGA. CDR3 DNA sequence: TGTGCCAGCAGCTCGGAACCGGGACAGGGGTACTATGCCGATGAAAAACTGTTTTTT. Its protein is CASSSEPGQGYYADEKLFF.

This chain connects TRBV4-1 to TRBJ2-5; D uncertain. The length of the CDR3 is 15 residues. Deletions cut 4 bases from V and 1 base from J, with 13 bases between. Germline CDR1 reads MGHRA; CDR2 reads YSYEKL. CDR3 coding DNA: TGCGCCAGCAGCCTCACCCAGGCCGCCCAAGAGACCCAGTACTTC. The encoded protein is CASSLTQAAQETQYF.